A single sample is the source of the 30 T cell receptor beta chains below, sequenced in a study of T cells in Graves' hyperthyroidism and ophthalmopathy (dated by TCRdb to between 2018 and 2020). Receptor amplification or capture employed multiplex PCR. Instrument on record: Illumina HiSeq 2000. The TCR beta CDR3 regions were amplified from RNA transcripts. The first round of RT-PCR for the TCR CDR3 was performed with the HTBI primer set and the Qiagen OneStep RT-PCR kit. TCRdb applied fastp at Q25 and MiXCR to the public reads, then kept only in-frame beta chains. Identical CDR3 proteins give one entry, which carries the most common genes and DNA. The sample table contains 600,000 or so distinct CDR3 sequences; only one count was recorded for 12% to 15% of them. The top ten clones comprise roughly 7% of the sample. What was sequenced was blood. These TCRs come from a woman aged 18-30 years with Graves' ophthalmopathy.

In its sample, this clonotype was seen many times. This chain connects TRBV9 to TRBJ2-7, with D perhaps matching TRBD2 (6 bases). The germline V gene encodes CDR1 SGDLS and CDR2 YYNGEE. Trimming left V 3 bases short and J 3 bases short, with 13 bases between. The length of the CDR3 is 14 residues. The DNA of the CDR3 is TGTGCCAGCAGCGAGGGCGGGGATCGCTACGAGCAGTACTTC. Translated: CASSEGGDRYEQYF.

This clonotype was counted at least ten times. The chain recombines TRBV7-2 with TRBJ1-2, with 7 positions matching TRBD1. CDR1 SGHTA and CDR2 FQGNSA come from the germline V gene. The CDR3 has 16 residues. The junction had 13 bases not matched to a gene; V was cut back by 1 base and J by 8 bases. The CDR3 bases are TGTGCCAGCAGCTTAGATCAGGGGGGGCCCAGGAGAGGCTACACCTTC. This encodes CASSLDQGGPRRGYTF.

This clonotype was found many times. The chain employs TRBV18 and TRBJ2-1; D may be TRBD2 (5 bases). The CDR3 sequence is 14 residues long. The V end lost 5 bases, the J end lost 7 bases, and 15 bases lay between the germline ends. Germline V lookup: CDR1 KGHSH, CDR2 LQKENI. CDR3 coding DNA: TGTGCCAGCTCATCCACTACTCCGGGGAATGAGCAGTTCTTC. Amino acids: CASSSTTPGNEQFF.

This clonotype was recorded many times. The gene calls are TRBV24-1 and TRBJ2-3; D might be TRBD2 (7 bases). Germline CDR1 and CDR2: KGHDR and SFDVKD. V was pared by 9 bases and J by 6 bases, with 21 bases between. This CDR3 comprises 15 residues. The CDR3 loop is CATGSPSGGGDTQYF. The CDR3 bases are TGTGCCACCGGTTCACCTAGCGGAGGGGGGGATACGCAGTATTTT.

This clonotype occurred many times. This chain links TRBV7-9 with TRBJ1-2, with unresolved D. V lost 5 bases to trimming and J lost 7 bases, with 20 bases between them. The CDR3 sequence is 15 residues long. Germline loops: CDR1 SEHNR, CDR2 FQNEAQ (reference sequence). The CDR3 loop is CASSPPQKSEAGYTF. CDR3 nucleotides: TGTGCCAGCAGCCCTCCCCAAAAAAGTGAGGCTGGCTACACCTTC.

This clonotype has just one count. An end of the junction does not agree with germline; a read error may underlie this. This chain joins TRBV2 and TRBJ2-7; possibly TRBD1 or TRBD2 for D (5 bases each). The CDR3 totals 12 residues. The germline V gene has CDR1 SNHLY and CDR2 FYNNEI. The CDR3 nucleotides are TGTGCCAGCAGTGGGGGGTCTTACGAGCGGTACTTC. Its translation is CASSGGSYERYF.

CDR3 nucleotides: TGTGCTATCAGCCCGGGTGGTGAGCAGTTCTTC. This encodes CAISPGGEQFF. V and J are TRBV7-7 and TRBJ2-1, with D unclear. CDR1 is SSHAT, CDR2 FNYEAQ, per germline (reference sequence). The CDR3 covers 11 residues.

This clonotype was picked up many times. The rearrangement joins TRBV28 to TRBJ2-7; D not resolved. Trimming took off 5 bases at V and 5 bases at J, with 10 bases between the two ends. CDR1 and CDR2 (germline): MDHEN, SYDVKM. The CDR3 is 12 residues long. In DNA, the CDR3 is TGTGCCAGCAGTACTGGGTTTAACGAGCAGTACTTC. Its protein product is CASSTGFNEQYF.

This clonotype has only a few counts. The J gene is TRBJ2-1, the V gene TRBV9; 7 bases are shared with TRBD1. Germline V CDR1 and CDR2: SGDLS, YYNGEE. J was trimmed by 4 bases and V by 4 bases; bases with no gene match: 5. The CDR3 totals 14 residues. CDR3 in DNA: TGTGCCAGCAGCAAAGACAGGGTGTACAATGAGCAGTTCTTC. Its translation: CASSKDRVYNEQFF.

This chain links TRBV4-3 with TRBJ2-2, with a tentative D call TRBD2 (5 bases). The ends were cut back, 6 bases at V and 0 bases at J, with 14 bases in the middle. The CDR3 loop spans 16 amino acids. CDR1 and CDR2 from the germline V gene are LGHNA and YSLEER. CDR3 in DNA: TGCGCCAGCAGTCCGTGGGCGGGTTCGAACACCGGGGAGCTGTTTTTT. Encoded protein: CASSPWAGSNTGELFF.

At least ten counts were recorded for this clonotype. The chain has TRBV12-3 or TRBV12-4 and TRBJ2-1, with 7 bases aligning to TRBD2. This CDR3 comprises 20 residues. The J segment lost 5 bases and the V segment lost 6 bases, leaving 25 bases of the junction unmatched. The CDR3 loop reads CASRFRPSGLASGLNNEQFF. DNA for the CDR3: TGTGCCAGCAGGTTTCGGCCCTCAGGTTTGGCTAGCGGTTTAAACAATGAGCAGTTCTTC.

This clonotype has a single count. V is TRBV10-3 and J is TRBJ2-7; 14 bases are a match to TRBD2. The CDR3 sequence is 20 residues long. The V gene's germline CDR1 is ENHRY and CDR2 SYGVKD. With V trimmed by 6 bases and J by 2 bases, 18 bases remained unmatched. The CDR3 DNA sequence: TGTGCCATCAGCAAGTATAGGCCCGGACTAGCGGGAGGAGAAACCTACGAGCAGTACTTC. Protein sequence: CAISKYRPGLAGGETYEQYF.

This clonotype was counted many times. The gene calls are TRBV12-3 or TRBV12-4 and TRBJ2-3, with D unresolved. The CDR3 has 14 amino acids. V gave up 4 bases and J gave up 3 bases, with 11 bases separating them. The CDR3 region is CASSSMLSTDTQYF. Here the CDR3 DNA reads TGTGCCAGCAGTTCCATGCTAAGTACAGATACGCAGTATTTT.

This clonotype has a count of ten or more. This rearrangement joins TRBV30 to TRBJ1-6; D uncertain. From germline, CDR1 is GTSNPN and CDR2 SVGIG (reference sequence). Between the trimmed V and J ends, which lost 4 bases and 14 bases, there was a span of 15 bases. The CDR3 covers 12 residues. CDR3 loop: CAWNEAFESLHF. Written as DNA, the CDR3 is TGTGCCTGGAACGAGGCCTTTGAGTCCCTCCACTTT.

In this sample, this clonotype turned up many times. The chain combines TRBV28 with TRBJ2-3; D is unresolved. CDR1 is MDHEN and CDR2 is SYDVKM in the germline V gene. The CDR3 runs 12 residues. Trimming removed 3 bases from V and 6 bases from J, with 7 bases in between. CDR3 sequence: CASSFPFDTQYF. The CDR3 DNA follows: TGTGCCAGCAGTTTCCCCTTTGATACGCAGTATTTT.

This clonotype appeared many times. The chain has TRBV10-3 and TRBJ2-5, with a weak D call TRBD1 (6 bases). V shed 10 bases and J shed 4 bases, with 25 bases lying between them. The CDR3 is 16 amino acids. Germline CDR1 ENHRY, CDR2 SYGVKD. DNA for the CDR3: TGTGCCACCAGAGGCGCATACAGGGTATCAAGAGAGACCCAGTACTTC. Residues: CATRGAYRVSRETQYF.

The table lists this clonotype with many counts. The chain has TRBV27 and TRBJ1-1; tentatively, D is TRBD1 (5 bases). CDR1 and CDR2 from the germline V gene are MNHEY and SMNVEV (reference sequence). The V gene lost 3 bases and the J gene lost 4 bases, with 12 bases spanning the gap. The CDR3 extends over 14 amino acids. The CDR3 DNA sequence: TGTGCCAGCAGTTTGCCGGGGGTTAGCACTGAAGCTTTCTTT. Its protein product is CASSLPGVSTEAFF.

In its sample, this clonotype was seen many times. The CDR3 here is CASSLTRRTASNTGELFF. Here the CDR3 DNA reads TGTGCCAGCAGCTTAACACGAAGGACGGCTTCGAACACCGGGGAGCTGTTTTTT. The chain carries TRBV11-1 and TRBJ2-2; the D is unclear. V lost 2 bases and J lost 0, with 16 bases in between. CDR1 is SGHAT, CDR2 FQDESV, per germline (reference sequence). This CDR3 has 18 amino acids.

This clonotype has ten or more counts. The rearrangement uses TRBV12-3 or TRBV12-4 and TRBJ2-5; 10 positions agree with TRBD2. V lost 7 bases, J lost 4 bases, and 9 bases stayed unmatched. This CDR3 is built from 15 residues. Here the CDR3 reads CASTQSGRASETQYF. DNA for the CDR3: TGTGCCAGCACCCAGAGCGGGAGGGCTTCAGAGACCCAGTACTTC.

The table lists this clonotype with a few counts. V and J are TRBV3-1 and TRBJ1-3; D not resolved. CDR1 LGHDT and CDR2 YNNKEL come from the germline V gene (reference sequence). V gave up 1 base and J gave up 0 bases, with 7 bases separating them. The CDR3 runs 15 residues. Here the CDR3 reads CASSQVAGSGNTIYF. For the CDR3, the DNA is TGTGCCAGCAGCCAAGTCGCGGGCTCTGGAAACACCATATATTTT.

This clonotype was recorded at least ten times. The chain combines TRBV12-3 or TRBV12-4 with TRBJ1-2, with D possibly being TRBD1 (6 bases). The V end lost 7 bases, the J end lost 5 bases, and 20 bases lay between the germline ends. The CDR3 consists of 15 residues. For the CDR3, the DNA is TGTGCCAGCACTCCCCGGGTCGGGGGCTGGTATGGCTACACCTTC. This translates into CASTPRVGGWYGYTF.

This clonotype was seen ten or more times. The genes are TRBV28 and TRBJ2-3; D could derive from TRBD1 or TRBD2 (5 bases each). CDR1 and CDR2 from the germline V gene are MDHEN and SYDVKM. CDR3 length equals 17 residues. The germline V and J ends were trimmed by 6 bases and 1 base, with 20 bases remaining between them. CDR3 sequence (DNA): TGTGCCAGCAGCCAAATCCGGGGCCCCGCGGGCACAGATACGCAGTATTTT. Protein: CASSQIRGPAGTDTQYF.

This clonotype was recorded at least ten times. The V and J genes are TRBV3-1 and TRBJ1-3; no clear D. Trimming removed 3 bases from V and 0 bases from J, with 9 bases in between. The CDR3 consists of 15 residues. CDR1 is LGHDT, CDR2 YNNKEL, per germline (reference sequence). For the CDR3, the DNA is TGTGCCAGCAGCCAGGGGTACGGCTCTGGAAACACCATATATTTT. Protein: CASSQGYGSGNTIYF.

A few counts support this clonotype. This sequence joins TRBV11-2 and TRBJ1-5, with a tentative D call TRBD1 (5 bases). Germline CDR1 and CDR2: SGHAT and FQNNGV. The CDR3 contains 18 residues. The germline V and J ends were trimmed by 1 base and 4 bases, with 20 bases remaining between them. For the CDR3, the DNA is TGTGCCAGCAGCTTAGGAGTGGGGGTTCTGGGGGTTAATCAGCCCCAGCATTTT. It is translated as CASSLGVGVLGVNQPQHF.

The chain uses TRBV6-2 or TRBV6-3 and TRBJ1-4, with D possibly being TRBD1 (5 bases). Trimming shortened V by 5 bases and J by 13 bases, and 14 bases separated the two germline ends. In germline, CDR1 is MNHEY, CDR2 SVGEGT. This CDR3 comprises 12 residues. The CDR3 bases are TGTGCCAGCAGTGGGGGGTTTCTAGGACTGTTTTTT. Translated: CASSGGFLGLFF.

This clonotype was picked up many times. V gene TRBV11-3 combines with J gene TRBJ2-1; 10 nucleotides match TRBD1. The ends lost 5 bases at V and 6 bases at J; junction bases unmatched: 4. The germline V gene has CDR1 SGHNT and CDR2 YENEEA. The CDR3 has 14 residues. The CDR3 loop reads CASSTGTGANEQFF. The CDR3 coding sequence is TGTGCCAGCAGCACCGGGACAGGGGCCAATGAGCAGTTCTTC. The variable domain in full, completed from reference TRBV11-3 and TRBJ2-1, reads EAGVVQSPRYKIIEKKQPVAFWCNPISGHNTLYWYLQNLGQGPELLIRYENEEAVDDSQLPKDRFSAERLKGVDSTLKIQPAELGDSAVYLCASSTGTGANEQFFGPGTRLTVL.

The chain carries TRBV28 and TRBJ2-3; 13 nucleotides line up with TRBD2. The ends lost 3 bases at V and 2 bases at J; junction bases unmatched: 11. In germline, CDR1 is MDHEN, CDR2 SYDVKM. This CDR3 is 19 amino acids long. The CDR3, as DNA: TGTGCCAGCAGTTTGGGGACTAGCGGGGTAACCCAGTTCACAGATACGCAGTATTTT. It yields the protein CASSLGTSGVTQFTDTQYF.

This clonotype was counted many times. This chain connects TRBV18 to TRBJ1-1; D remains unclear. The germline gives CDR1 KGHSH, CDR2 LQKENI. The CDR3 spans 15 residues. The V and J ends lost 2 bases and 3 bases respectively, with 13 bases between them. Here the CDR3 reads CASSPGPEYDTEAFF. The CDR3 nucleotides read TGTGCCAGCTCACCAGGTCCCGAATATGACACTGAAGCTTTCTTT.

This clonotype showed up just a few times. CDR3 residues: CASSSDSIRGGGYF. The CDR3 nucleotides are TGTGCCAGCAGCTCGGACTCGATCCGTGGGGGAGGATACTTC. The J gene is TRBJ2-7, the V gene TRBV7-9; D is perhaps TRBD2 (6 bases). CDR1 SEHNR and CDR2 FQNEAQ come from the germline V gene (reference sequence). V was shortened by 4 bases and J by 13 bases, with 23 bases between the two germline ends. The CDR3 covers 14 residues.

Many counts were recorded for this clonotype. Here the CDR3 reads CASSPLRTQNEQFF. As DNA, the CDR3 is TGTGCCAGCAGCCCCCTAAGGACACAAAATGAGCAGTTCTTC. The chain couples TRBV7-2 to TRBJ2-1; TRBD1 is a possible D gene (5 bases). CDR3 length: 14 residues. Germline CDR1 SGHTA, CDR2 FQGNSA. The V end was cut by 5 bases, the J end by 7 bases, with 15 bases between.